The present T cell receptor beta chain was sequenced within a study of T cell responses to AZD1222 COVID-19 vaccine (dated by TCRdb to the early 2020s). A note on the overall study: A total of 233 trial participants underwent TCR sequencing, of whom approximately 210 received two doses of AZD1222 and about 26 received two doses of the MenACWY control vaccine. Trial participants were enrolled by age into 18-55, 56-69 and 70-plus year subgroups, with approximately 160, 26 and 62 TCR-sequenced participants respectively.

The CDR3 regions of human TCRbeta chains were analyzed by immunosequencing. On the authors' methods: TCRs in the repertoires were matched against a reference library of SARS-CoV-2-specific TCRs that had been generated with the MIRA antigen-specificity platform. Breadth was defined as the fraction of unique TCRs that were SARS-CoV-2-associated. Depth was defined as the fraction of total T cells that were SARS-CoV-2-associated. Using the MIRA data, each spike-specific TCR was assigned both to the spike region to which the TCR was reactive and to a CD4 or CD8 class. Log10-transformed breadth and depth values were compared by one-way ANOVA with Sidak's multiple comparisons tests. TCRdb carries this immuneACCESS record with in-frame sequences only. Its versions omit some clonotypes, under half of them owing to an unresolved V gene in the studies checked, with the rest unexplained. The V and J calls and clone size are taken from that table; D and trimming were inferred from the DNA. For this sample the table gives approximately 110,000 clones, of which roughly nine tenths were detected only once. The ten top clones hold 35% to 50% of the sample.

Relative to germline, V is missing 2 bases and J is missing 8 bases, with 3 bases of the junction outside any gene match. The CDR3 runs 13 residues from the cysteine to the phenylalanine. This entry keeps only the CDR3 DNA: 39 bases, framed from base 1. Looking up the germline V gene yields CDR1 SGHRS and CDR2 YFSETQ. The meaning of the sample's time point label: about 28 days (+/-7) after the second vaccine dose. AZD1222 recipients whose second dose came at about 4 weeks and those whose second dose came at about 12 weeks were combined into one group, since spike-specific TCR depth and breadth did not differ between the two schedules. Vaccinee samples were obtained from the UK trials COV001 and COV002, which included a single-blind randomized controlled phase 2/3 trial of AZD1222 (ChAdOx1 nCoV-19) in healthy adults. For TCRbeta chain sequencing, PBMC samples from trial participants were taken at day 0 and at day 28 after the second dose.

The full study reports these points: The 56-69-year group was small, and its depth increase did not reach significance, likely because of low power. The vaccine-associated CD4 TCRs covered the entire spike protein, and the dominant responses fell in regions 160-218 and 743-854. A significant rise in spike-specific TCR breadth and depth was observed after two AZD1222 doses relative to day 0 and relative to MenACWY recipients. Conclusions about previously exposed vaccinees were limited because only six AZD1222 recipients were SARS-CoV-2 seropositive at baseline. Because no day 14 peak-response samples were available, repertoires were characterized only after the peak T cell response. Participants were mostly white British and included more females than males, and it was suggested by the authors that clonal diversity may have been underestimated. Reportedly, almost half of the unique spike-specific TCRs recognized epitopes lying outside the regions that are mutated in the B.1.351 and B.1.1.7 variants.

Comment on this clone: The specificity of this receptor is unknown. No per-base quality is available; no much larger clone lies one base away.

Recombination connected TRBV5-1 to TRBJ1-4; a stretch of 7 junction bases matches TRBD1. This TCR was recovered from an adult who received the AZD1222 COVID-19 vaccine. Sequenced here: peripheral blood, sampled 28 days after the second AZD1222 dose. The bases read TGCGCCAGCAGCTTCCAGGGGGAAGAAAAACTGTTTTTT. This translates into CASSFQGEEKLFF.